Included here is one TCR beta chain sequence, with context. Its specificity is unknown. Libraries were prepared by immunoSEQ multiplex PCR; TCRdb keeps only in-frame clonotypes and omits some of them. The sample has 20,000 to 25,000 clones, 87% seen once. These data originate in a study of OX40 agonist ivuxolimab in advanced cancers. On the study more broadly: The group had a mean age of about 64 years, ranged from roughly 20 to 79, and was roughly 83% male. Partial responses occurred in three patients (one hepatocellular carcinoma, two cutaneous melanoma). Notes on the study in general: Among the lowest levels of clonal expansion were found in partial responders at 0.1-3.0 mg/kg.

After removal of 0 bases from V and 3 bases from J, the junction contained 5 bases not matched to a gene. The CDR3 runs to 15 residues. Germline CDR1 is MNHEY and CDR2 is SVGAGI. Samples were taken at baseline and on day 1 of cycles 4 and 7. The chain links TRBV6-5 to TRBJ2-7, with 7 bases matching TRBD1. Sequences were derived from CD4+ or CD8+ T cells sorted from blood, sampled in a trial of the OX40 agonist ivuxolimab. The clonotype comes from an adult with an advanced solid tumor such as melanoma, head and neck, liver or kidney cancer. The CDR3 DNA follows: TGTGCCAGCAGTTACTCGACGGGACAGAACTACGAGCAGTACTTC. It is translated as CASSYSTGQNYEQYF.